The entry that follows covers one T cell receptor (beta chain) sequence. This record comes from a study of T-cell reconstitution after alpha-beta-depleted transplantation in children. A TCRbeta library incorporating unique molecular identifiers was prepared. One entry per CDR3 protein, called by TCRdb with MiXCR from the PCR reads. The sample lists about half a million distinct CDR3 sequences, roughly an eighth seen once, with less than 6.5% in the top ten. The CDR3 has 14 amino acids. With 6 bases removed from V and 4 bases from J, the gap between germline ends came to 13 bases. Germline values: CDR1 MNHEY, CDR2 SVGEGT.

This rearrangement joins TRBV6-2 or TRBV6-3 to TRBJ2-1, with TRBD2 as a possible D gene (6 bases). The TCR originated in a human donor who donated a stem cell graft to a child with combined immunodeficiency. The sequences come from PBMCs from the stem cell graft donor, collected from the stem cell graft. The CDR3 DNA sequence: TGTGCCAGCAGGGGGACTTATATGTACAATGAGCAGTTCTTC. It codes for CASRGTYMYNEQFF.